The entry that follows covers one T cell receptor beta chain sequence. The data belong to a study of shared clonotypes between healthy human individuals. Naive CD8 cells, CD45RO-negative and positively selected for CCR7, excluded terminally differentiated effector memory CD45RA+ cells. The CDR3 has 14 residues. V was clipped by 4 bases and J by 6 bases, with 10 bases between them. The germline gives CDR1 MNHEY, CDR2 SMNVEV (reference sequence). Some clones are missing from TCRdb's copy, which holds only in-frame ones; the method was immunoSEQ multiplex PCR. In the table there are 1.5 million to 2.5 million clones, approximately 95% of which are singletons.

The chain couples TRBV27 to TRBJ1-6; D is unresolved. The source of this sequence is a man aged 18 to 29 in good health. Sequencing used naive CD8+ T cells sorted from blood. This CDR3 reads CASSYRGSNSPLHF. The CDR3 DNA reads TGTGCCAGCAGTTACCGTGGTAGTAATTCACCCCTCCACTTT.